These 21 T cell receptor beta chains share one sample of origin, sequenced in a study of OX40 agonist ivuxolimab in advanced cancers. Receptor amplification or capture employed the immunoSEQ multiplex PCR assay. Drawn from immuneACCESS, this table holds only the in-frame rearrangements with V and J called that TCRdb kept. Clones are partly lost; checked studies trace under half to an unresolved V gene and leave the rest unexplained. Across this sample there are 15,000 to 20,000 clones, with around four fifths seen only once. The ten most abundant clones make up 30% to 40% of the sample. The starting material was CD4+ or CD8+ T cells sorted from blood, obtained in a trial of the OX40 agonist ivuxolimab. These receptors came from an adult with an advanced solid tumor such as melanoma, head and neck, liver or kidney cancer.

J is TRBJ2-7 and V is TRBV27; no clear D gene. V was cut by 7 bases and J by 6 bases, with 16 bases left in between. The CDR3 spans 13 residues. Germline CDR1 is MNHEY and CDR2 is SMNVEV (reference sequence). The CDR3 loop is CASTQQTGGEQYF. For the CDR3, the DNA is TGTGCCAGCACACAACAGACGGGTGGCGAGCAGTACTTC.

The chain joins TRBV15 to TRBJ1-2, with 9 bases aligning to TRBD1. With 5 bases clipped from V and 0 bases from J, the junction kept 7 bases outside the gene matches. The CDR3 totals 16 residues. Germline V gives CDR1 LNHNV, CDR2 YYDKDF (reference sequence). In nucleotides, the CDR3 is TGTGCCACCAGCCTCGGGACAGGGAGCGCTAACTATGGCTACACCTTC. Protein product: CATSLGTGSANYGYTF. Full variable domain (rest looked up from reference TRBV15 and TRBJ1-2): DAMVIQNPRYQVTQFGKPVTLSCSQTLNHNVMYWYQQKSSQAPKLLFHYYDKDFNNEADTPDNFQSRRPNTSFCFLDIRSPGLGDTAMYLCATSLGTGSANYGYTFGSGTRLTVV.

V is TRBV19 and J is TRBJ1-5; D is unresolved. The CDR3 loop spans 13 amino acids. V gave up 7 bases and J gave up 3 bases, with 10 bases separating them. Germline lookup yields CDR1 LNHDA and CDR2 SQIVND (reference sequence). This CDR3 is CASNGRNNQPQHF. CDR3 bases: TGTGCCAGTAACGGGCGGAACAATCAGCCCCAGCATTTT.

The rearrangement joins TRBV2 to TRBJ2-2; TRBD1 matches at 7 bases. Germline loops: CDR1 SNHLY, CDR2 FYNNEI. The V and J ends lost 2 bases and 4 bases, in that order; junction bases with no gene match: 4. The CDR3 has 15 residues. In DNA, the CDR3 is TGTGCCAGCAGTGAACCGGGACAGTTCACCGGGGAGCTGTTTTTT. Its translation: CASSEPGQFTGELFF.

The chain combines TRBV5-6 with TRBJ2-7; tentatively, D is TRBD2 (5 bases). V gave up 5 bases and J gave up 1 base, with 10 bases separating them. The CDR3 has 13 amino acids. CDR1 is SGHDT, CDR2 YYEEEE, per germline. The chain's CDR3 is CASRVDLSYEQYF. The CDR3 DNA reads TGTGCCAGCAGAGTGGACTTGTCCTACGAGCAGTACTTC.

This chain's CDR3 is CASSGEGGTTDTQYF. CDR3 DNA sequence: TGTGCCAGCAGTGGGGAGGGGGGAACCACAGATACGCAGTATTTT. The V and J genes are TRBV25-1 and TRBJ2-3; D might be TRBD2 (7 bases). CDR1 MGHDK and CDR2 SYGVNS come from the germline V gene. CDR3 length equals 15 residues. Trimming removed 4 bases from V and 2 bases from J, with 13 bases in between.

This clone has a handful of counts. The chain uses TRBV5-5 and TRBJ2-1; a weak D match, TRBD1 (5 bases). This CDR3 has 12 amino acids. The V end lost 8 bases, the J end lost 7 bases, and 13 bases lay between the germline ends. CDR1 and CDR2 from the germline V gene are SGHKS and YYEKEE (reference sequence). CDR3 coding DNA: TGTGCCAGTACTTGGGCAGGGAATGAGCAGTTCTTC. Encoded protein: CASTWAGNEQFF.

This clone was found a few times. The V gene is TRBV13, the J gene TRBJ1-3; D gene uncertain. V dropped 5 bases and J dropped 3 bases, with 5 bases sitting between them. Per germline, CDR1 PRHDT and CDR2 FYEKMQ (reference sequence). The CDR3 extends over 12 amino acids. The CDR3 bases are TGTGCCAGCAGCGTCAGTGGAAACACCATATATTTT. It translates to CASSVSGNTIYF.

The chain joins TRBV5-4 to TRBJ1-3; 8 nucleotides line up with TRBD1. V lost 4 bases to trimming and J lost 4 bases; unmatched junction nucleotides: 4. The germline V gene has CDR1 SGHNT and CDR2 YYREEE (reference sequence). There are 14 residues in the CDR3. The CDR3 loop reads CASSVGTGGNTIYF. The CDR3 DNA sequence: TGTGCCAGCAGCGTGGGGACAGGCGGAAACACCATATATTTT.

The V gene is TRBV7-6, the J gene TRBJ1-4; D gene ambiguous. CDR3 size: 16 residues. Germline CDR1 is SGHVS and CDR2 is FNYEAQ. Trimming pared 4 bases from V and 0 bases from J, leaving 12 bases between. The CDR3 DNA is TGTGCCAGCAGCTCTTTCGACGGTGCAACTAATGAAAAACTGTTTTTT. As protein: CASSSFDGATNEKLFF. Using reference TRBV7-6 and TRBJ1-4 for the parts outside the CDR3, the full variable domain is GAGVSQSPRYKVTKRGQDVALRCDPISGHVSLYWYRQALGQGPEFLTYFNYEAQQDKSGLPNDRFSAERPEGSISTLTIQRTEQRDSAMYRCASSSFDGATNEKLFFGSGTQLSVL.

The genes are TRBV9 and TRBJ2-1; 8 bases fit TRBD2. The V gene end was trimmed by 4 bases and the J gene end by 4 bases; junction bases not matched to a gene: 10. This CDR3 contains 16 residues. Germline V lookup: CDR1 SGDLS, CDR2 YYNGEE. CDR3 sequence (DNA): TGTGCCAGCAGCCCCCGGGAGGCGGGGGGTTACAATGAGCAGTTCTTC. Encoded protein: CASSPREAGGYNEQFF.

The genes are TRBV6-5 and TRBJ1-5, with a possible D match to TRBD1 (6 bases). CDR1 and CDR2 (germline): MNHEY, SVGAGI. This CDR3 is built from 15 residues. V lost 2 bases, J lost 10 bases, and 18 bases lay in between. The CDR3 DNA is TGTGCCAGCAGTTACGCCCGGGACACGCTTGAACCCCAGCATTTT. Translation gives CASSYARDTLEPQHF.

With regard to this clone: This likely stems from a read error, as it lies one base from a far larger clone. Other DNA variants within this sample encode the same CDR3. The chain is built from TRBV5-4 and TRBJ2-5, with TRBD2 matching over 9 bases. Germline CDR1 is SGHNT and CDR2 is YYREEE (reference sequence). The CDR3 covers 16 residues. J lost 13 bases, V lost 4 bases, and 20 bases had no gene match. The CDR3 nucleotides are TGTGCCAGCAGCCAAGATTTCCCCCTGGCGGGGGGGCTCCCGTACTTC. Translating it yields CASSQDFPLAGGLPYF.

This chain joins TRBV27 and TRBJ1-2; D not resolved. The CDR3 spans 15 residues. Trimming took 2 bases from V and 1 from J, leaving 11 bases between them. Germline values: CDR1 MNHEY, CDR2 SMNVEV (reference sequence). The CDR3 coding sequence is TGTGCCAGCAGTTTAGAGGCAGGCCTTAACTATGGCTACACCTTC. Its protein product is CASSLEAGLNYGYTF.

This clone came up a few times. The chain combines TRBV14 with TRBJ1-2; D remains ambiguous. The CDR3 has 12 amino acids. CDR1 and CDR2 (germline): SGHDN, FVKESK. V lost 1 base and J lost 7, with 7 bases in between. CDR3 nucleotide sequence: TGTGCCAGCAGCCAAGGGGAGGTTGGCTACACCTTC. Translating gives CASSQGEVGYTF. Full variable domain (remainder filled in from reference TRBV14 and TRBJ1-2): EAGVTQFPSHSVIEKGQTVTLRCDPISGHDNLYWYRRVMGKEIKFLLHFVKESKQDESGMPNNRFLAERTGGTYSTLKVQPAELEDSGVYFCASSQGEVGYTFGSGTRLTVV.

This clone ranks as medium-sized. The chain carries TRBV28 and TRBJ1-1; 10 nucleotides agree with TRBD1. V trimming: 6 bases; J trimming: 7 bases; junction bases outside the gene matches: 8. CDR1 and CDR2 (germline): MDHEN, SYDVKM. The CDR3 covers 14 residues. The CDR3 bases are TGTGCCAGCAGACTGGGGACAGGGGAAGATGAAGCTTTCTTT. Its translation: CASRLGTGEDEAFF. The full variable domain, in which reference TRBV28 and TRBJ1-1 provide the parts outside the CDR3, is DVKVTQSSRYLVKRTGEKVFLECVQDMDHENMFWYRQDPGLGLRLIYFSYDVKMKEKGDIPEGYSVSREKKERFSLILESASTNQTSMYLCASRLGTGEDEAFFGQGTRLTVV.

J is TRBJ2-5 and V is TRBV4-2, with 10 bases aligning to TRBD1. The CDR3 spans 15 residues. With 4 bases clipped from V and 5 bases from J, the junction kept 7 bases outside the gene matches. CDR1 is LGHNA, CDR2 YNFKEQ, per germline. CDR3 sequence (DNA): TGTGCCAGCAGCCCCCTCGACAGGGGGCTGGAGACCCAGTACTTC. Translated: CASSPLDRGLETQYF.

This clone was counted between two and nine times. The chain links TRBV5-5 to TRBJ2-5, with D possibly being TRBD2 (6 bases). Germline CDR1 SGHKS, CDR2 YYEKEE (reference sequence). There are 14 residues in the CDR3. V lost 0 bases and J 2 bases, leaving 8 bases between the germline ends. CDR3 region: CASSLGGGQETQYF. Written as DNA, the CDR3 is TGTGCCAGCAGCTTGGGAGGAGGGCAAGAGACCCAGTACTTC.

The count of this clone is one. CDR3 in amino acids: CASSIQGDNEQFF. The CDR3 DNA is TGCGCCAGCAGCATCCAGGGGGACAATGAGCAGTTCTTC. This chain uses TRBV5-1 with TRBJ2-1; TRBD1 matches 7 bases. This CDR3 comprises 13 residues. Germline V gives CDR1 SGHRS, CDR2 YFSETQ. Germline trimming cut 4 bases from V and 5 bases from J; bases unmatched to any gene: 3.

This sequence joins TRBV4-3 and TRBJ1-1, with D hard to call. Trimming took off 1 base at V and 0 bases at J, with 12 bases between the two ends. Germline CDR1 reads LGHNA; CDR2 reads YSLEER. The CDR3 spans 16 residues. CDR3 protein: CASSQVAGTVNTEAFF. CDR3 coding DNA: TGCGCCAGCAGCCAAGTTGCCGGCACGGTGAACACTGAAGCTTTCTTT.

In this sample, this clone turned up once. The chain has TRBV5-6 and TRBJ1-2; D not resolved. Germline CDR1 and CDR2: SGHDT and YYEEEE. V lost 2 bases and J 8 bases, leaving 10 bases between the germline ends. The CDR3 totals 12 residues. In nucleotides, the CDR3 is TGTGCCAGCAGCTTTAGTGACACCGGCTACACCTTC. This sequence encodes CASSFSDTGYTF.